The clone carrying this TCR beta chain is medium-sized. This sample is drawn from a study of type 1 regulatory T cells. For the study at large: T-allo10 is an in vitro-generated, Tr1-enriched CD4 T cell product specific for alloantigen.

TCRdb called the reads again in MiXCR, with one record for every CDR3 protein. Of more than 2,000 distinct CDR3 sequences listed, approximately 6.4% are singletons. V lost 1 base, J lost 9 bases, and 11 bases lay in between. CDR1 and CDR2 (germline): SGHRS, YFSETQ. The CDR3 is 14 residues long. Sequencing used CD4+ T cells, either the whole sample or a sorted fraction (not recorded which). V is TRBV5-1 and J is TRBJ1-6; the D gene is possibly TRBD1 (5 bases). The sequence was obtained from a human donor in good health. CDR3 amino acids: CASSLQGDGSPLHF. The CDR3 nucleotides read TGCGCCAGCAGCTTGCAAGGGGACGGTTCACCCCTCCACTTT.